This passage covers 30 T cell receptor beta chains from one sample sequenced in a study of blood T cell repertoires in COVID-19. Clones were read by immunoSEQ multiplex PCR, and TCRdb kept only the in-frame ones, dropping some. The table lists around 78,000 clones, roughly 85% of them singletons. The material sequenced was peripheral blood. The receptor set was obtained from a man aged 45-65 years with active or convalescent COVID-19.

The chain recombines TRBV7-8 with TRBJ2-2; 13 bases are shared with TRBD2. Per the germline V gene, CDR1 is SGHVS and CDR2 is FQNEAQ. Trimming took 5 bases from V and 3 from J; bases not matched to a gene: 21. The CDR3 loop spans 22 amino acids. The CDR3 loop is CASSHLRAPLAGGHLDTGELFF. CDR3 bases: TGTGCCAGCAGCCACCTTAGGGCCCCACTAGCGGGAGGGCATTTGGACACCGGGGAGCTGTTTTTT.

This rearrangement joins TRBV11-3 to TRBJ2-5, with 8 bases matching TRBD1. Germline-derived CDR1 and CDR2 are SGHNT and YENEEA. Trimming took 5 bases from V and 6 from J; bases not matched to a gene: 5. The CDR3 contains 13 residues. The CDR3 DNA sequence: TGTGCCAGCAGCCCGGACAGGGCCCAGACCCAGTACTTC. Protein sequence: CASSPDRAQTQYF.

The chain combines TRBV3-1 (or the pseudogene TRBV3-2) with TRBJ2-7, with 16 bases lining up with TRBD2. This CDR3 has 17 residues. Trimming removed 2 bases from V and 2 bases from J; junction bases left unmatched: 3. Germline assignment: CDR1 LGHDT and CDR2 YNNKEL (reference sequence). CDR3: CASSQPGLAGGPYEQYF. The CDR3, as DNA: TGTGCCAGCAGCCAACCGGGACTAGCGGGGGGGCCCTACGAGCAGTACTTC.

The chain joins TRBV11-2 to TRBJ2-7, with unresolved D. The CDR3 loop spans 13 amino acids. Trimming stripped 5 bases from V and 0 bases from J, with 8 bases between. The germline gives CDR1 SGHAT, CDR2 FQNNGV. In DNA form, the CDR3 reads TGTGCCAGCAGCGCCCCCGGCTCCTACGAGCAGTACTTC. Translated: CASSAPGSYEQYF.

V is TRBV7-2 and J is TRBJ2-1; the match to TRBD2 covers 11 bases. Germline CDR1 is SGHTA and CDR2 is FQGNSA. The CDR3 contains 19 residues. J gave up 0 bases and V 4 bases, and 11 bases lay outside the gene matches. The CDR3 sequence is CASSSLAGVLGGSYNEQFF. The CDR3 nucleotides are TGTGCCAGCAGCTCACTAGCGGGGGTCCTCGGGGGCTCCTACAATGAGCAGTTCTTC. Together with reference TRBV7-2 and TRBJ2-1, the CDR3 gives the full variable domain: GAGVSQSPSNKVTEKGKDVELRCDPISGHTALYWYRQSLGQGLEFLIYFQGNSAPDKSGLPSDRFSAERTGGSVSTLTIQRTQQEDSAVYLCASSSLAGVLGGSYNEQFFGPGTRLTVL.

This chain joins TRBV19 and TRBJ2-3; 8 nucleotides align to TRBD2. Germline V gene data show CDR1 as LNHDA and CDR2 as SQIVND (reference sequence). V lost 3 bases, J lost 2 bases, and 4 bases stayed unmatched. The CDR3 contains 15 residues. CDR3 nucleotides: TGTGCCAGTAGTATGCGAGCGGGGGACACAGATACGCAGTATTTT. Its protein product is CASSMRAGDTDTQYF. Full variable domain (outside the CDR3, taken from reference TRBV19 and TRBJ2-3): DGGITQSPKYLFRKEGQNVTLSCEQNLNHDAMYWYRQDPGQGLRLIYYSQIVNDFQKGDIAEGYSVSREKKESFPLTVTSAQKNPTAFYLCASSMRAGDTDTQYFGPGTRLTVL.

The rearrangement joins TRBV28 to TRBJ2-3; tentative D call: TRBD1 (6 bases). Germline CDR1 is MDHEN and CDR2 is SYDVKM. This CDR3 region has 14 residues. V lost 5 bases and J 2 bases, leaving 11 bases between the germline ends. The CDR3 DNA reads TGTGCCAGCAGTGTGGCAGGGGTCACAGATACGCAGTATTTT. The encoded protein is CASSVAGVTDTQYF. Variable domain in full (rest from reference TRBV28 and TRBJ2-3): DVKVTQSSRYLVKRTGEKVFLECVQDMDHENMFWYRQDPGLGLRLIYFSYDVKMKEKGDIPEGYSVSREKKERFSLILESASTNQTSMYLCASSVAGVTDTQYFGPGTRLTVL.

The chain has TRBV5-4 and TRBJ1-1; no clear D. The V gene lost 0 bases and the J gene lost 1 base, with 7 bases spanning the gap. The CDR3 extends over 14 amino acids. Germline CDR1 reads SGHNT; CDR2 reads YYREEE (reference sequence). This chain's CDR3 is CASSLDRGNTEAFF. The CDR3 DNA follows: TGTGCCAGCAGCTTGGATCGGGGGAACACTGAAGCTTTCTTT.

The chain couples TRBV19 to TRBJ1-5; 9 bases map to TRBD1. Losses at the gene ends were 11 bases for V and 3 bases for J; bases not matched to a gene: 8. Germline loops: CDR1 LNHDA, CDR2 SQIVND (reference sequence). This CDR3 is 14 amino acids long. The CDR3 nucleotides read TGTGCCTCCAGGTTACAGGGGGCCAATCAGCCCCAGCATTTT. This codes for CASRLQGANQPQHF.

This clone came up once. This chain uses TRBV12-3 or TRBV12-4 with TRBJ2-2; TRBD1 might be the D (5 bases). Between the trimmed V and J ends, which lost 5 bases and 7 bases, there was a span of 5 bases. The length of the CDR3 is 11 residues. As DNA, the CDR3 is TGTGCCAGCAGTGACAGCGGGGAGCTGTTTTTT. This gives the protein CASSDSGELFF.

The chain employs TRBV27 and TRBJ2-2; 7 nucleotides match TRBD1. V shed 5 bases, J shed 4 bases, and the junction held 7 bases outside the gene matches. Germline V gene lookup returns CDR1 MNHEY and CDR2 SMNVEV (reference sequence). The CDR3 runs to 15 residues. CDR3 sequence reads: CASSLTGTATGELFF. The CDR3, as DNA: TGTGCCAGCAGTCTCACCGGGACAGCCACCGGGGAGCTGTTTTTT.

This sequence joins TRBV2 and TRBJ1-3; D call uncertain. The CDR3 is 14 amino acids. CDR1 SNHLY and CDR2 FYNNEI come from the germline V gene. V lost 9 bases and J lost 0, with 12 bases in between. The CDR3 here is CASRGLSSGNTIYF. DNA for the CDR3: TGTGCCAGTCGGGGATTGAGCTCTGGAAACACCATATATTTT.

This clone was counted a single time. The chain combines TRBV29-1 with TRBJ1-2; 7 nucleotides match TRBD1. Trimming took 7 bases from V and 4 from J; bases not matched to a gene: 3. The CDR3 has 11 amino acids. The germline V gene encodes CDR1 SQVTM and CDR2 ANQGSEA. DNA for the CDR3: TGCAGCGCCAGACAGGGCTATGGCTACACCTTC. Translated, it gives CSARQGYGYTF.

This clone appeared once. The CDR3 is CASASGGKKETQYF. The CDR3 region has the DNA TGTGCCAGCGCCTCGGGAGGGAAGAAGGAGACCCAGTACTTC. The J gene is TRBJ2-5, the V gene TRBV27; 8 bases fit TRBD2. This CDR3 has 14 residues. V dropped 8 bases and J dropped 5; count of bases not matched to a gene: 10. In germline, CDR1 is MNHEY, CDR2 SMNVEV (reference sequence).

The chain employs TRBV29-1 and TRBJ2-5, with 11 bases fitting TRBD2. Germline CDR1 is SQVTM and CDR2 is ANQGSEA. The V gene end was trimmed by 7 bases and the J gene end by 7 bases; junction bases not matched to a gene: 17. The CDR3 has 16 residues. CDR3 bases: TGCAGCGCTATCGGGACTAGCGGCGGTCCTGGTGTGACCCAGTACTTC. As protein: CSAIGTSGGPGVTQYF.

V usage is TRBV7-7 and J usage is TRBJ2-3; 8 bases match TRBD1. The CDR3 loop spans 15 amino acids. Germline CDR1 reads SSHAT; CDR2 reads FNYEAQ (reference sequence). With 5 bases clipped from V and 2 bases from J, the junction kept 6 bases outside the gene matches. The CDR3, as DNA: TGTGCCAGCAGCCCAGACAGGGGATCCACAGATACGCAGTATTTT. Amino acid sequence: CASSPDRGSTDTQYF.

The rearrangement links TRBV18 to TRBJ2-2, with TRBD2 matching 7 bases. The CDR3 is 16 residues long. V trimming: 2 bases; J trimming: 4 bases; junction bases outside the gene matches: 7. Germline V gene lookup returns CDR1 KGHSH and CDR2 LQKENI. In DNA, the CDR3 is TGTGCCAGCTCACCATTGGTCTCGGGAGGCACCGGGGAGCTGTTTTTT. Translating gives CASSPLVSGGTGELFF.

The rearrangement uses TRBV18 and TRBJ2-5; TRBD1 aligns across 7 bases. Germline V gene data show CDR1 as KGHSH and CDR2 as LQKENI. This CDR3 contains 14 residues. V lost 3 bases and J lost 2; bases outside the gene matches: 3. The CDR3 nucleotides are TGTGCCAGCTCACCGAGGACAGGACAAGAGACCCAGTACTTC. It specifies CASSPRTGQETQYF.

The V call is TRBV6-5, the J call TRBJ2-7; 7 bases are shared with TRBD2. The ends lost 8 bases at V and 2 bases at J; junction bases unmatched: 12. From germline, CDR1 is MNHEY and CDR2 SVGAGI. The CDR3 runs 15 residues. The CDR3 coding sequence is TGTGCCAGCTCCATCGGGGGGTCCGCCGCCTACGAGCAGTACTTC. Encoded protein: CASSIGGSAAYEQYF.

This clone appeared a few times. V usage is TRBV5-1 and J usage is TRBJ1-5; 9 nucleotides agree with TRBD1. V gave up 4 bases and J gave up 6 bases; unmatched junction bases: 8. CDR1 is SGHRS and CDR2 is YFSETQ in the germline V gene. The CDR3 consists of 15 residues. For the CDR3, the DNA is TGCGCCAGCAGCCCCGGGACAGGGCAAGGTCAGCCCCAGCATTTT. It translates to CASSPGTGQGQPQHF.

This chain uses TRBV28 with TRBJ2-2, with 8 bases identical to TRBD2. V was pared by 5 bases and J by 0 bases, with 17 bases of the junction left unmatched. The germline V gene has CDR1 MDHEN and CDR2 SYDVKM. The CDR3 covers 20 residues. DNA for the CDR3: TGTGCCAGCAGTCCTTTAGGAGCGGGAGTACGATATTCGAACACCGGGGAGCTGTTTTTT. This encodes CASSPLGAGVRYSNTGELFF.

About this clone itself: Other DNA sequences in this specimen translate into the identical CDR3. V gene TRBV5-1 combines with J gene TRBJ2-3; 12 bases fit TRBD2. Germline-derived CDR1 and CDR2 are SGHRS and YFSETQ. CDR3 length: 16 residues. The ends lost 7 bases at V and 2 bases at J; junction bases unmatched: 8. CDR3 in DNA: TGCGCCAGCCGCCCCGGACTAGCGGGGACCACAGATACGCAGTATTTT. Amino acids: CASRPGLAGTTDTQYF.

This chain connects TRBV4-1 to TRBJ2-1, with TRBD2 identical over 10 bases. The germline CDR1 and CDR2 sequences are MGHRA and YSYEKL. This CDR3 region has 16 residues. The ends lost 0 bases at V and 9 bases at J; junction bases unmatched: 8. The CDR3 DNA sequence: TGCGCCAGCAGCCAAGATCCCGGGCTAGCGGGAGTTGAGCAGTTCTTC. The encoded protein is CASSQDPGLAGVEQFF.

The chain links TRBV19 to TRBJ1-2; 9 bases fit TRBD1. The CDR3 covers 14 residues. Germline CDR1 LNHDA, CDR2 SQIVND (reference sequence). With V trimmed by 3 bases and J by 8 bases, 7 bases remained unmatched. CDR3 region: CASSIGQGRQGYTF. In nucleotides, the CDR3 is TGTGCCAGTAGTATTGGACAGGGGAGGCAAGGCTACACCTTC. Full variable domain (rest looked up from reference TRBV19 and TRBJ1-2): DGGITQSPKYLFRKEGQNVTLSCEQNLNHDAMYWYRQDPGQGLRLIYYSQIVNDFQKGDIAEGYSVSREKKESFPLTVTSAQKNPTAFYLCASSIGQGRQGYTFGSGTRLTVV.

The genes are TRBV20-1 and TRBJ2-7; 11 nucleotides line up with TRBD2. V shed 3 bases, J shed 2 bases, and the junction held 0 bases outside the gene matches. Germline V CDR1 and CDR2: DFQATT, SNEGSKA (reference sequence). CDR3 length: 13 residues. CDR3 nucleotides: TGCAGTGCTAGTAGCGGGGGGGCCTACGAGCAGTACTTC. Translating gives CSASSGGAYEQYF.

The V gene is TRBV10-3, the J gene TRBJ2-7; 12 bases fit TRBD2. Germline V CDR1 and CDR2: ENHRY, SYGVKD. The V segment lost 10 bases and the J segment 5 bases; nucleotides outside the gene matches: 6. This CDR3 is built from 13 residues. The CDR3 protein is CARASGGANEQYF. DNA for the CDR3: TGTGCCAGAGCTAGCGGGGGGGCCAACGAGCAGTACTTC.

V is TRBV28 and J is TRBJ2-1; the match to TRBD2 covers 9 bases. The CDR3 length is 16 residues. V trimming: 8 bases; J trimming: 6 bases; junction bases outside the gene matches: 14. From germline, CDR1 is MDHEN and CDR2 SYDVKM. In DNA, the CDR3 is TGTGCCAGCCTTACTAGCGGGCAAGAAATAGTCAATGAGCAGTTCTTC. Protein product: CASLTSGQEIVNEQFF.

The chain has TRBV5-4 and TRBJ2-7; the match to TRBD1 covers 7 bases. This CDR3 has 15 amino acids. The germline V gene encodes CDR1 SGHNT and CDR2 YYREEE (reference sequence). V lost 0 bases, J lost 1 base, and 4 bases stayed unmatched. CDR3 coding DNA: TGTGCCAGCAGCTTGGCCCCGGGACAGTCCTACGAGCAGTACTTC. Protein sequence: CASSLAPGQSYEQYF.

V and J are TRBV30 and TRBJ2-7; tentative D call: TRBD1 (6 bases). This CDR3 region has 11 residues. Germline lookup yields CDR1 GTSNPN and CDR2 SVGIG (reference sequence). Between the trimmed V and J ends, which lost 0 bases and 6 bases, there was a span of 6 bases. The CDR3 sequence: CAWSVQGEQYF. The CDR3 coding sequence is TGTGCCTGGAGTGTACAGGGCGAGCAGTACTTC.

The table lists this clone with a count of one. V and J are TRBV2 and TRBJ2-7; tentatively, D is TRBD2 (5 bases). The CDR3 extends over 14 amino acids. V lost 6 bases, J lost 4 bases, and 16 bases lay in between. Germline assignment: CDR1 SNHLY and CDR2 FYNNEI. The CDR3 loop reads CASSRLRVGYEQYF. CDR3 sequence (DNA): TGTGCCAGCAGCCGACTGAGGGTCGGGTACGAGCAGTACTTC.